The count of the clone carrying this TCR beta chain is one. Antigen unknown. This entry is derived from a study of radiotherapy plus CTLA-4 blockade in lung cancer. Overall study context: Objective response was observed in about 19% of patients, and disease control in roughly 33%.

Measured with immunoSEQ multiplex PCR; TCRdb has only the in-frame clones, and not every one. This sample has roughly 73,000 clones, with around 86% found just once. The germline CDR1 and CDR2 sequences are GTSNPN and SVGIG (reference sequence). The V gene end was trimmed by 1 base and the J gene end by 8 bases; junction bases not matched to a gene: 11. The CDR3 is 15 residues long. Study-wide results and limits: Blood-borne expansion of tumor-derived TCR clones followed radiotherapy plus ipilimumab.

The rearrangement uses TRBV30 and TRBJ1-5; 7 positions agree with TRBD1. The source of this sequence is a human donor with non-small cell lung cancer that progressed on radiotherapy plus ipilimumab. Material: peripheral blood, obtained from a patient treated with radiotherapy plus ipilimumab. The CDR3 DNA sequence: TGTGCCTGGAGTGAGTGGCAGGGGGTAATCAAGCCCCAGCATTTT. This gives the protein CAWSEWQGVIKPQHF.